The 7 T cell receptor beta chains below come from one sample, sequenced in a study of shared clonotypes between healthy human individuals. Profiling relied on immunoSEQ multiplex PCR, and the TCRdb table lists in-frame clones only, not all of them. In the table there are about 2.4 million clones, around 90% of which are singletons. Sequencing was done on a sample of naive CD4+ T cells sorted from blood. As for subset: CD45RA+ positively selected. Receptors originate from a man aged 18 to 29 in good health.

The chain joins TRBV18 to TRBJ1-1; TRBD1 is a possible D gene (5 bases). This CDR3 has 11 residues. Germline values: CDR1 KGHSH, CDR2 LQKENI. V was cut by 8 bases and J by 1 base, with 5 bases left in between. The CDR3, as DNA: TGTGCCAGCACAGGGAACACTGAAGCTTTCTTT. It encodes CASTGNTEAFF.

The gene calls are TRBV5-4 and TRBJ2-1; D is ambiguous. Germline values: CDR1 SGHNT, CDR2 YYREEE (reference sequence). V was cut by 1 base and J by 1 base, with 12 bases left in between. The CDR3 runs 16 residues. This chain's CDR3 is CASSLFYGMSYNEQFF. The DNA of the CDR3 is TGTGCCAGCAGCTTGTTCTACGGAATGTCCTACAATGAGCAGTTCTTC.

The chain couples TRBV5-1 to TRBJ2-2; a possible D gene is TRBD1 (6 bases). This CDR3 has 13 residues. Germline lookup yields CDR1 SGHRS and CDR2 YFSETQ. V gave up 7 bases and J gave up 4 bases, with 11 bases separating them. CDR3 DNA: TGCGCCAGCCACGGGACAAGCACCGGGGAGCTGTTTTTT. Protein: CASHGTSTGELFF.

The chain combines TRBV28 with TRBJ1-5, with TRBD1 matching 7 bases. Losses at the gene ends were 6 bases for V and 6 bases for J; bases not matched to a gene: 17. The CDR3 covers 17 residues. Per the germline V gene, CDR1 is MDHEN and CDR2 is SYDVKM. In nucleotides, the CDR3 is TGTGCCAGCAGCCCCCCCTCATACAGGGGAAGAGGTCAGCCCCAGCATTTT. Translated, it gives CASSPPSYRGRGQPQHF.

The chain carries TRBV30 and TRBJ1-5; no clear D gene. The CDR3 is 17 amino acids. V lost 1 base to trimming and J lost 0 bases, with 16 bases between them. CDR1 and CDR2 from the germline V gene are GTSNPN and SVGIG (reference sequence). Written as DNA, the CDR3 is TGTGCCTGGAGTGGCGTCTTAAGTAGTAATAGCAATCAGCCCCAGCATTTT. The encoded protein is CAWSGVLSSNSNQPQHF.

V is TRBV5-1 and J is TRBJ2-5; D might be TRBD2 (6 bases). CDR1 is SGHRS and CDR2 is YFSETQ in the germline V gene. Trimming shortened V by 3 bases and J by 1 base, and 13 bases separated the two germline ends. This CDR3 is 15 amino acids long. The CDR3 nucleotides read TGCGCCAGCAGCTCAGCTAGCGAACCCCAAGAGACCCAGTACTTC. Translating gives CASSSASEPQETQYF.

This sequence joins TRBV7-9 and TRBJ2-7, with D uncertain. Germline V gene lookup returns CDR1 SEHNR and CDR2 FQNEAQ (reference sequence). Trimming pared 5 bases from V and 7 bases from J, leaving 9 bases between. The CDR3 totals 11 residues. CDR3 DNA: TGTGCCAGCAGCCCCTCCTCGGAGCAGTACTTC. This translates into CASSPSSEQYF.